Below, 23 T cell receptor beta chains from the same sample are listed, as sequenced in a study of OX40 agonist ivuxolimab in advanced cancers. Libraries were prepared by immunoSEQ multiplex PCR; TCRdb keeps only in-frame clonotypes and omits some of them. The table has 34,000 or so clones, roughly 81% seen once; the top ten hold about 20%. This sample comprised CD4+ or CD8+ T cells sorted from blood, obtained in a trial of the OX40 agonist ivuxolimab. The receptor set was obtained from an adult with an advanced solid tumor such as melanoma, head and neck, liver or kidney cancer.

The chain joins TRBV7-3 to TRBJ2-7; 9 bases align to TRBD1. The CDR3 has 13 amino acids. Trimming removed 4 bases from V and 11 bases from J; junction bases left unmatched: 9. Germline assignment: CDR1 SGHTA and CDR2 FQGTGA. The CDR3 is CASSSRDRDAEYF. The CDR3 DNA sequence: TGTGCCAGCAGCTCCCGGGACAGGGATGCGGAGTACTTC.

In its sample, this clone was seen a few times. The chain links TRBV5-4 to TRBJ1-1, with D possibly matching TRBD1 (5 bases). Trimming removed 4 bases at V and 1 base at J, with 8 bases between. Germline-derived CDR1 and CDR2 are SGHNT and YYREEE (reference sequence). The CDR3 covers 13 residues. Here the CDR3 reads CASSQQENTEAFF. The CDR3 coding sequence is TGTGCCAGCAGCCAACAGGAGAACACTGAAGCTTTCTTT.

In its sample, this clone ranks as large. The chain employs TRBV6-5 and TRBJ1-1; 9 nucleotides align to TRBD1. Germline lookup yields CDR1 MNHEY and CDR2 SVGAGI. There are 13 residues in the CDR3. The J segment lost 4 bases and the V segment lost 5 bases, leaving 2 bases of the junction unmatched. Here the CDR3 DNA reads TGTGCCAGCAGTGCACAGGGGGCCACTGAAGCTTTCTTT. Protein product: CASSAQGATEAFF.

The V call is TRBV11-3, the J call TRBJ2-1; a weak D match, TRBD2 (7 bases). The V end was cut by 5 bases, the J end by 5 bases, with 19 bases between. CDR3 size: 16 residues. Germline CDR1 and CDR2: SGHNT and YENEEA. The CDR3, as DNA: TGTGCCAGCAGCCCCAGAGGGGGGGGGAGGGACAATGAGCAGTTCTTC. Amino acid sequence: CASSPRGGGRDNEQFF.

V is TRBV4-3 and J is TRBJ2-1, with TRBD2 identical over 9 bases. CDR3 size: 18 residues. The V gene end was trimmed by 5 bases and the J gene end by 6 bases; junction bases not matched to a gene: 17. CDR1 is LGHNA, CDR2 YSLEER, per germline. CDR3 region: CASSGTPRVSGGLNEQFF. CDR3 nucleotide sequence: TGCGCCAGCAGCGGGACACCGAGGGTTAGCGGGGGTCTCAATGAGCAGTTCTTC.

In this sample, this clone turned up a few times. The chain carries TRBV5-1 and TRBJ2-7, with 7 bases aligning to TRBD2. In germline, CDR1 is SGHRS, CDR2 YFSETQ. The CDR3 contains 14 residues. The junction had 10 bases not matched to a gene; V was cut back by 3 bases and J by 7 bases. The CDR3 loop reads CASSSSGGRGEQYF. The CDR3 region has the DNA TGCGCCAGCAGCTCATCGGGGGGAAGGGGAGAGCAGTACTTC.

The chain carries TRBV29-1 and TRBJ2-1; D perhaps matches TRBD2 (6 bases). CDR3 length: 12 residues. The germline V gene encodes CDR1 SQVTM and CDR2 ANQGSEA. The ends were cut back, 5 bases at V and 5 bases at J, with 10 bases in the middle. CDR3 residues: CSVSAGNNEQFF. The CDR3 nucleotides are TGCAGCGTTTCCGCGGGAAACAATGAGCAGTTCTTC.

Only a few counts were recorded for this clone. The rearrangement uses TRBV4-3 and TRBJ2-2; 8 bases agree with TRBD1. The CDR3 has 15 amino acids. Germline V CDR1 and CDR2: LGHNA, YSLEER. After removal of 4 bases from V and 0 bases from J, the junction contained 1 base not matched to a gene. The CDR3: CASSPDRANTGELFF. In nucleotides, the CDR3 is TGCGCCAGCAGCCCGGACAGGGCGAACACCGGGGAGCTGTTTTTT.

In DNA, the CDR3 is TGTGCCACCAGCAGAGATCTTTTAGCGGGGGGTCTCACAGATACGCAGTATTTT. This gives the protein CATSRDLLAGGLTDTQYF. The V and J genes are TRBV15 and TRBJ2-3, with 10 bases lining up with TRBD2. The CDR3 totals 18 residues. V was pared by 0 bases and J by 2 bases, with 8 bases of the junction left unmatched. Germline V CDR1 and CDR2: LNHNV, YYDKDF (reference sequence).

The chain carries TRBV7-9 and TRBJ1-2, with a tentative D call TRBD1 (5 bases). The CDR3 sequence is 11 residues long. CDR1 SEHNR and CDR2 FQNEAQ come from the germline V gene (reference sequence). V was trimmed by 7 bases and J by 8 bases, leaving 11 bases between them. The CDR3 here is CASKQAGGYTF. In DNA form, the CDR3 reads TGTGCCAGCAAACAGGCGGGGGGCTACACCTTC. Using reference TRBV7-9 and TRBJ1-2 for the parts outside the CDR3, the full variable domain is DTGVSQNPRHKITKRGQNVTFRCDPISEHNRLYWYRQTLGQGPEFLTYFQNEAQLEKSRLLSDRFSAERPKGSFSTLEIQRTEQGDSAMYLCASKQAGGYTFGSGTRLTVV.

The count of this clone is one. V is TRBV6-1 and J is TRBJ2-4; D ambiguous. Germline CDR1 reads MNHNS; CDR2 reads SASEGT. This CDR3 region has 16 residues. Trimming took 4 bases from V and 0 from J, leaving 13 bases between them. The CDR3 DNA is TGTGCCAGCAGTGTTGGCAGTACCTTAGCCAAAAACATTCAGTACTTC. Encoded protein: CASSVGSTLAKNIQYF.

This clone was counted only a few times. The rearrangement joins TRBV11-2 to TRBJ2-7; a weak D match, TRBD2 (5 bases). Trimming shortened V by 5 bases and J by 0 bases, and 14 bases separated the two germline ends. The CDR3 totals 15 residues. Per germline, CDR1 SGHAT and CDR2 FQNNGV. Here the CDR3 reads CASSQSGVSSYEQYF. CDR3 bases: TGTGCCAGCAGCCAAAGCGGCGTTAGCTCCTACGAGCAGTACTTC.

The CDR3 nucleotides are TGCAGTGCTGGGGATAGGGAGACCCAGTACTTC. As protein: CSAGDRETQYF. The chain carries TRBV20-1 and TRBJ2-5; D remains ambiguous. The CDR3 runs 11 residues. Germline CDR1 and CDR2: DFQATT and SNEGSKA (reference sequence). Trimming removed 5 bases at V and 5 bases at J, with 9 bases between.

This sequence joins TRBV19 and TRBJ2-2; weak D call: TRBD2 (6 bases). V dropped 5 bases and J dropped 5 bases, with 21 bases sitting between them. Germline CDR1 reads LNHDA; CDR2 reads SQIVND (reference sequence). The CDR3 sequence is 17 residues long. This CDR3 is CASSGTPGQGLTGELFF. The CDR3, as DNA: TGTGCCAGTAGTGGGACTCCAGGGCAGGGCTTGACCGGGGAGCTGTTTTTT.

The CDR3 DNA sequence: TGTGCCTGGAGGGGACTGCTTATGGCGCGGACCGGGGAGCTGTTTTTT. Residues: CAWRGLLMARTGELFF. The chain recombines TRBV30 with TRBJ2-2, with D tentatively TRBD2 (6 bases). CDR1 is GTSNPN and CDR2 is SVGIG in the germline V gene (reference sequence). V lost 3 bases and J 5 bases, leaving 19 bases between the germline ends. The length of the CDR3 is 16 residues. Filled out from reference TRBV30 and TRBJ2-2, the complete variable domain reads SQTIHQWPATLVQPVGSPLSLECTVEGTSNPNLYWYRQAAGRGLQLLFYSVGIGQISSEVPQNLSASRPQDRQFILSSKKLLLSDSGFYLCAWRGLLMARTGELFFGEGSRLTVL.

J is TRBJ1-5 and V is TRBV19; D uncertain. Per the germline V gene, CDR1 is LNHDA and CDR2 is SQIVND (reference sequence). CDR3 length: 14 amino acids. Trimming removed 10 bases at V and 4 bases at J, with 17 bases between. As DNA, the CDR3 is TGTGCCACGCAGGACTCCCAAGGTAATCAGCCCCAGCATTTT. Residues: CATQDSQGNQPQHF.

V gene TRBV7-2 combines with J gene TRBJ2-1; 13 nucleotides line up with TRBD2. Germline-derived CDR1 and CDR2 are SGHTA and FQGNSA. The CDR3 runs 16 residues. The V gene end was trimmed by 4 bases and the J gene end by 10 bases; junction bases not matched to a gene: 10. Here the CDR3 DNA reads TGTGCCAGCAGCTCCCGACTAGCGGGAGGTCTTCAGGAGCAGTTCTTC. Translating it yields CASSSRLAGGLQEQFF.

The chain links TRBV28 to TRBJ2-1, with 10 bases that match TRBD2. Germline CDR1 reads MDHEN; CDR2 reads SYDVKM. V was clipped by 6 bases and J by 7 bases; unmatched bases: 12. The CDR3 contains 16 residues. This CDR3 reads CASSQRTSGDRNEQFF. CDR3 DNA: TGTGCCAGCAGCCAGCGGACTAGCGGTGACAGGAATGAGCAGTTCTTC. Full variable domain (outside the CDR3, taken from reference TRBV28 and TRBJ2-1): DVKVTQSSRYLVKRTGEKVFLECVQDMDHENMFWYRQDPGLGLRLIYFSYDVKMKEKGDIPEGYSVSREKKERFSLILESASTNQTSMYLCASSQRTSGDRNEQFFGPGTRLTVL.

The CDR3 sequence is CASRVTRGTYEQYF. The CDR3 region has the DNA TGTGCCAGCAGGGTTACCAGGGGAACCTACGAGCAGTACTTC. V gene TRBV27 combines with J gene TRBJ2-7, with a tentative D call TRBD1 (6 bases). Germline loops: CDR1 MNHEY, CDR2 SMNVEV (reference sequence). The CDR3 length is 14 residues. V lost 6 bases and J lost 2, with 14 bases in between.

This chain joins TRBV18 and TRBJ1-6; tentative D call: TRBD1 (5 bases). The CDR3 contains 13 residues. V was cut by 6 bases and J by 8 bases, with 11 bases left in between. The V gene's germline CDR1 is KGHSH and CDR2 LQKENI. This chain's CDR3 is CASSPQGDSPLHF. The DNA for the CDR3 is TGTGCCAGCTCGCCCCAGGGAGATTCACCCCTCCACTTT.

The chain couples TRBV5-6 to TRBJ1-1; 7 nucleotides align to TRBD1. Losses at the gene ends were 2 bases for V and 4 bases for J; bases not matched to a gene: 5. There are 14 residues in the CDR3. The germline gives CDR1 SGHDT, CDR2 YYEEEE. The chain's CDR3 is CASSLHRGLTEAFF. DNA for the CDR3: TGTGCCAGCAGCTTACACAGGGGACTCACTGAAGCTTTCTTT. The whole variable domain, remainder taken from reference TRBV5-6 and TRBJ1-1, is DAGVTQSPTHLIKTRGQQVTLRCSPKSGHDTVSWYQQALGQGPQFIFQYYEEEERQRGNFPDRFSGHQFPNYSSELNVNALLLGDSALYLCASSLHRGLTEAFFGQGTRLTVV.

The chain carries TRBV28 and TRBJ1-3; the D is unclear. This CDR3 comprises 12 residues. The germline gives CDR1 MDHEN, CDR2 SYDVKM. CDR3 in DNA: TGTGGGATAGGAGGCTCTGGAAACACCATATATTTT. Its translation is CGIGGSGNTIYF.

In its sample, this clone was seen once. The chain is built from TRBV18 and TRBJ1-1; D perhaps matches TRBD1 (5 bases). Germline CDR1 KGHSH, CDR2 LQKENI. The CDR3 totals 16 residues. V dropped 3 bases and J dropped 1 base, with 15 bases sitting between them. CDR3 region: CASSPGQGRQNTEAFF. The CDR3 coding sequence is TGTGCCAGCTCACCGGGGCAGGGACGTCAGAACACTGAAGCTTTCTTT.